In its sample, the clone carrying this TCR beta chain was seen many times. The antigen is not known. Trimming cost V 4 bases and J 3 bases; bases outside gene matches: 4. CDR3 length: 14 residues. Germline V gene sequence: CDR1 LGHNA, CDR2 YSLEER. Unsorted whole blood supplied the RNA, and germline DNA was extracted too. This sample was included in a study of tumor-infiltrating lymphocytes in primary liver carcinoma. A constant-region primer served to make TCR beta cDNA from roughly 500 ng total RNA. Three nested multiplex PCR rounds, a slightly modified ARM-PCR method, built the TCR beta libraries. TRBV1-TRBV30 forward and Cbeta reverse primers drove the first two approximately 10-cycle rounds. TCRdb redid the calling of the multiplex PCR reads with MiXCR, one entry per CDR3 protein. The sample records hundreds of thousands of distinct CDR3 sequences, approximately 58% being singletons. Study observations and caveats: Bulk unsorted material prevented CD4+ and CD8+ repertoire comparison. Overlap between tumor regions exceeded overlap of tumor with adjacent tissue or blood.

The chain employs TRBV4-3 and TRBJ2-7; TRBD1 matches at 9 bases. Sequencing was done on a sample of peripheral blood. The clonotype originates from a woman younger than 45 with primary liver carcinoma and hepatitis B virus infection. The DNA for the CDR3 is TGCGCCAGCAGCCTATGGACAGGGGACTACGAGCAGTACTTC. This codes for CASSLWTGDYEQYF.